One sample yielded the 31 T cell receptor beta chains listed below, sequenced in a study of shared clonotypes between healthy human individuals. Measured with immunoSEQ multiplex PCR; TCRdb has only the in-frame clones, and not every one. The table has about 1 million clones, 70% to 80% seen once; the top ten hold approximately 1.5%. Input material: memory CD4+ T cells sorted from blood. Indicated subset: CD45RA-negative fraction. Receptors were obtained from a young man in good health.

The chain recombines TRBV19 with TRBJ1-2; the D is unclear. The CDR3 is made up of 13 amino acids. V was cut by 3 bases and J by 4 bases, with 9 bases left in between. Germline V gene data show CDR1 as LNHDA and CDR2 as SQIVND (reference sequence). The CDR3 coding sequence is TGTGCCAGTAGTATGAACATGTTCTATGGCTACACCTTC. Its translation is CASSMNMFYGYTF.

A note on this clone: Other DNA sequences from this sample encode an identical CDR3 as well. V gene TRBV7-2 combines with J gene TRBJ2-5; TRBD2 matches 11 bases. The CDR3 is made up of 15 amino acids. Germline V gene lookup returns CDR1 SGHTA and CDR2 FQGNSA. V shed 1 base, J shed 5 bases, and the junction held 3 bases outside the gene matches. The CDR3 coding sequence is TGTGCCAGCAGCTTAGTAGCGGGGGGGCTGGAGACCCAGTACTTC. Its translation: CASSLVAGGLETQYF.

The chain carries TRBV2 and TRBJ2-3; the D is unclear. The CDR3 is made up of 13 amino acids. V was cut by 5 bases and J by 6 bases, with 12 bases left in between. Germline V gives CDR1 SNHLY, CDR2 FYNNEI. The CDR3 bases are TGTGCCAGCAGTACGGGCGCCGTTGATACGCAGTATTTT. It codes for CASSTGAVDTQYF.

The chain joins TRBV19 to TRBJ2-3; 7 bases map to TRBD2. After removal of 3 bases from V and 1 base from J, the junction contained 10 bases not matched to a gene. CDR3 length: 17 residues. The germline CDR1 and CDR2 sequences are LNHDA and SQIVND (reference sequence). CDR3 DNA sequence: TGTGCCAGTAGTATGGGAACTCAGCGGGAACGCACAGATACGCAGTATTTT. This sequence encodes CASSMGTQRERTDTQYF.

The chain uses TRBV5-4 and TRBJ1-1; D is unresolved. Germline CDR1 and CDR2: SGHNT and YYREEE (reference sequence). This CDR3 is 12 amino acids long. The V gene lost 2 bases and the J gene lost 5 bases, with 7 bases spanning the gap. The CDR3 coding sequence is TGTGCCAGCAGCTTTGGGCAGACTGAAGCTTTCTTT. The encoded protein is CASSFGQTEAFF. Complete variable domain (other parts from reference TRBV5-4 and TRBJ1-1): ETGVTQSPTHLIKTRGQQVTLRCSSQSGHNTVSWYQQALGQGPQFIFQYYREEENGRGNFPPRFSGLQFPNYSSELNVNALELDDSALYLCASSFGQTEAFFGQGTRLTVV.

This chain joins TRBV27 and TRBJ1-2; TRBD1 matches at 8 bases. Looked up from germline, CDR1 is MNHEY and CDR2 is SMNVEV (reference sequence). CDR3 length equals 17 residues. Trimming took 2 bases from V and 2 from J; bases not matched to a gene: 10. CDR3 amino acids: CASSLRARGRSNYGYTF. CDR3 bases: TGTGCCAGCAGTTTAAGGGCCAGGGGGCGATCCAACTATGGCTACACCTTC.

The chain joins TRBV7-9 to TRBJ1-1; D call uncertain. From germline, CDR1 is SEHNR and CDR2 FQNEAQ (reference sequence). The CDR3 is 12 residues long. Between the trimmed V and J ends, which lost 5 bases and 8 bases, there was a span of 12 bases. CDR3 loop: CASSRSTAEAFF. Here the CDR3 DNA reads TGTGCCAGCAGCAGATCGACGGCCGAAGCTTTCTTT.

The chain links TRBV6-6 to TRBJ1-6; maybe TRBD1 (6 bases). The length of the CDR3 is 15 residues. Trimming shortened V by 6 bases and J by 10 bases, and 19 bases separated the two germline ends. Germline V CDR1 and CDR2: MNHNY, SVGAGI (reference sequence). The CDR3 nucleotides are TGTGCCAGCAGCCAATCGGCCGGGGGGCGGTCACCCCTCCACTTT. It encodes CASSQSAGGRSPLHF.

The chain uses TRBV28 and TRBJ1-2, with D unresolved. The CDR3 is 12 residues long. CDR1 is MDHEN, CDR2 SYDVKM, per germline. V was shortened by 5 bases and J by 4 bases, with 8 bases between the two germline ends. CDR3: CASSPTSYGYTF. CDR3 nucleotides: TGTGCCAGCAGTCCCACATCCTATGGCTACACCTTC.

V is TRBV6-6 and J is TRBJ1-2; 10 nucleotides align to TRBD1. CDR1 is MNHNY, CDR2 SVGAGI, per germline (reference sequence). The CDR3 is 16 amino acids. Germline trimming cut 5 bases from V and 6 bases from J; bases unmatched to any gene: 12. Here the CDR3 reads CASSQTGGGIPDGYTF. CDR3 sequence (DNA): TGTGCCAGCAGTCAGACAGGGGGCGGAATACCAGATGGCTACACCTTC.

The chain has TRBV20-1 and TRBJ2-7, with D possibly TRBD1 on 6 matching bases. This CDR3 has 11 residues. Trimming cost V 7 bases and J 2 bases, with 9 bases left between them. Per the germline V gene, CDR1 is DFQATT and CDR2 is SNEGSKA (reference sequence). The CDR3 sequence: CSVDRTYEQYF. The CDR3, as DNA: TGCAGTGTTGACAGGACCTACGAGCAGTACTTC.

The chain links TRBV10-3 to TRBJ1-1, with D perhaps matching TRBD1 (5 bases). Germline-derived CDR1 and CDR2 are ENHRY and SYGVKD. Trimming cost V 8 bases and J 2 bases, with 12 bases left between them. CDR3 size: 13 residues. Written as DNA, the CDR3 is TGTGCCATCGGGATCGACAGTAACACTGAAGCTTTCTTT. Protein product: CAIGIDSNTEAFF.

The rearrangement joins TRBV5-1 to TRBJ2-1, with D maybe TRBD1 (6 bases). V lost 0 bases and J lost 5, with 9 bases in between. CDR3 size: 14 residues. The germline CDR1 and CDR2 sequences are SGHRS and YFSETQ. The DNA for the CDR3 is TGCGCCAGCAGCTTGGACAGGGAGAACAATGAGCAGTTCTTC. Its protein is CASSLDRENNEQFF.

The V gene is TRBV7-2, the J gene TRBJ2-3; weak D call: TRBD2 (5 bases). The V gene lost 1 base and the J gene lost 3 bases, with 14 bases spanning the gap. CDR1 and CDR2 (germline): SGHTA, FQGNSA. The CDR3 has 16 residues. CDR3 protein: CASSLVRGSNTDTQYF. The CDR3 DNA sequence: TGTGCCAGCAGCTTAGTTCGGGGATCTAATACAGATACGCAGTATTTT.

The gene calls are TRBV11-2 and TRBJ2-7; D might be TRBD1 or TRBD2, each matching 6 bases. CDR1 SGHAT and CDR2 FQNNGV come from the germline V gene. The CDR3 loop spans 14 amino acids. Trimming took 7 bases from V and 0 from J, leaving 13 bases between them. The CDR3 here is CASTLWGASYEQYF. The CDR3 DNA sequence: TGTGCCAGCACCCTCTGGGGGGCCTCCTACGAGCAGTACTTC.

Note on this clone: A clone one base away is much larger, so this may be a read error. This chain connects TRBV7-9 to TRBJ1-1; D ambiguous. This CDR3 contains 12 residues. Germline loops: CDR1 SEHNR, CDR2 FQNEAQ (reference sequence). Between the trimmed V and J ends, which lost 6 bases and 0 bases, there was a span of 5 bases. This chain's CDR3 is CASRSMNTEAFF. The CDR3, as DNA: TGTGCCAGCAGGTCAATGAACACTGAAGCTTTCTTT.

The chain carries TRBV10-1 and TRBJ2-7; 10 bases map to TRBD2. The germline CDR1 and CDR2 sequences are WNHNN and SYGVQD (reference sequence). The trim removed 2 bases at V and 11 bases at J, leaving 6 bases unmatched. The CDR3 totals 13 residues. This chain's CDR3 is CASSEASGSRKYF. CDR3 nucleotides: TGCGCCAGCAGTGAGGCTAGCGGGAGTCGGAAGTACTTC.

This clone has ten or more counts. The same CDR3 arises from other DNA sequences in this sample as well. In DNA, the CDR3 is TGCGCCAGCAGCTCAGCGGGTATGAACACTGAAGCTTTCTTT. Its protein is CASSSAGMNTEAFF. The rearrangement links TRBV5-1 to TRBJ1-1, with D uncertain. CDR3 length equals 14 residues. CDR1 SGHRS and CDR2 YFSETQ come from the germline V gene. Trimming took 3 bases from V and 0 from J, leaving 9 bases between them. The complete variable domain, with remaining parts taken from reference TRBV5-1 and TRBJ1-1, reads KAGVTQTPRYLIKTRGQQVTLSCSPISGHRSVSWYQQTPGQGLQFLFEYFSETQRNKGNFPGRFSGRQFSNSRSEMNVSTLELGDSALYLCASSSAGMNTEAFFGQGTRLTVV.

This clone appeared a single time. This chain joins TRBV6-1 and TRBJ1-6, with unresolved D. V lost 0 bases and J lost 0, with 9 bases in between. This CDR3 region has 17 residues. CDR1 and CDR2 (germline): MNHNS, SASEGT. CDR3 loop: CASSEAILHSYNSPLHF. The DNA for the CDR3 is TGTGCCAGCAGTGAAGCTATCCTACACTCCTATAATTCACCCCTCCACTTT.

This clone was recorded a few times. Within the sample, other DNA sequences also encode this same CDR3. The chain combines TRBV30 with TRBJ1-3, with 7 bases aligning to TRBD1. This CDR3 has 14 amino acids. The ends lost 5 bases at V and 0 bases at J; junction bases unmatched: 4. Germline V gene sequence: CDR1 GTSNPN, CDR2 SVGIG (reference sequence). Written as DNA, the CDR3 is TGTGCCTGGTCTACAGGGGTCTCTGGAAACACCATATATTTT. Protein sequence: CAWSTGVSGNTIYF. Based on the CDR3 plus reference TRBV30 and TRBJ1-3, the full variable domain is SQTIHQWPATLVQPVGSPLSLECTVEGTSNPNLYWYRQAAGRGLQLLFYSVGIGQISSEVPQNLSASRPQDRQFILSSKKLLLSDSGFYLCAWSTGVSGNTIYFGEGSWLTVV.

The V gene is TRBV19, the J gene TRBJ1-3; the match to TRBD1 covers 9 bases. Trimming took 7 bases from V and 0 from J; bases not matched to a gene: 4. This CDR3 has 15 residues. Germline CDR1 LNHDA, CDR2 SQIVND (reference sequence). The CDR3 region has the DNA TGTGCCAGTAAGACAGGGGGAGCCTCTGGAAACACCATATATTTT. Amino acids: CASKTGGASGNTIYF.

Note on this clone: The sample holds other DNA sequences that translate to the same CDR3. The chain recombines TRBV5-1 with TRBJ2-3; D is ambiguous. Germline lookup yields CDR1 SGHRS and CDR2 YFSETQ. V lost 3 bases and J lost 0, with 5 bases in between. The CDR3 is 13 amino acids. The DNA for the CDR3 is TGCGCCAGCAGCTCAACTAGCACAGATACGCAGTATTTT. As protein: CASSSTSTDTQYF.

The chain employs TRBV6-5 and TRBJ2-5; possibly TRBD1 for D (6 bases). CDR1 MNHEY and CDR2 SVGAGI come from the germline V gene. The CDR3 is 16 amino acids. V was cut by 0 bases and J by 2 bases, with 13 bases left in between. The CDR3 DNA follows: TGTGCCAGCAGTTACTCCCAATCCAGGGGTCAAGAGACCCAGTACTTC. Translating it yields CASSYSQSRGQETQYF.

This clone came up once. V and J are TRBV9 and TRBJ2-7; D unclear. The germline V gene encodes CDR1 SGDLS and CDR2 YYNGEE. V gave up 0 bases and J gave up 0 bases, with 10 bases separating them. CDR3 length: 15 residues. The CDR3 DNA follows: TGTGCCAGCAGCGTAGGCCCCTCGTCCTCCTACGAGCAGTACTTC. This sequence encodes CASSVGPSSSYEQYF. The full variable domain, its missing parts supplied by reference TRBV9 and TRBJ2-7, is DSGVTQTPKHLITATGQRVTLRCSPRSGDLSVYWYQQSLDQGLQFLIQYYNGEERAKGNILERFSAQQFPDLHSELNLSSLELGDSALYFCASSVGPSSSYEQYFGPGTRLTVT.

V usage is TRBV5-4 and J usage is TRBJ1-5; D gene unclear. CDR3 length equals 18 residues. CDR1 and CDR2 (germline): SGHNT, YYREEE (reference sequence). V was trimmed by 1 base and J by 0 bases, leaving 17 bases between them. CDR3 protein: CASSLFGFSFSSNQPQHF. CDR3 in DNA: TGTGCCAGCAGCTTGTTCGGTTTCAGTTTTTCTAGCAATCAGCCCCAGCATTTT.

This clone occurred once. The chain links TRBV10-3 to TRBJ1-1, with 9 nucleotides matching TRBD1. The germline V gene encodes CDR1 ENHRY and CDR2 SYGVKD. The length of the CDR3 is 14 residues. The trim removed 3 bases at V and 6 bases at J, leaving 5 bases unmatched. CDR3 DNA sequence: TGTGCCATCAGTGACGGGGACAGGGTCCCTGAAGCTTTCTTT. Its protein product is CAISDGDRVPEAFF.

V is TRBV6-5 and J is TRBJ1-6; D is unresolved. CDR1 is MNHEY, CDR2 SVGAGI, per germline. V was clipped by 6 bases and J by 7 bases, with 4 bases between them. This CDR3 contains 11 residues. The CDR3 spells CASRINSPLHF. The CDR3 nucleotides read TGTGCCAGCAGGATAAATTCACCCCTCCACTTT.

The rearrangement joins TRBV19 to TRBJ1-3; unclear D gene. The CDR3 is 12 amino acids. Germline V gene sequence: CDR1 LNHDA, CDR2 SQIVND (reference sequence). The germline V and J ends were trimmed by 5 bases and 0 bases, with 2 bases remaining between them. CDR3 nucleotide sequence: TGTGCCAGTAGTCTCTCTGGAAACACCATATATTTT. It yields the protein CASSLSGNTIYF.

This clone was recorded only once. The chain uses TRBV18 and TRBJ2-1; D not certain. V lost 0 bases to trimming and J lost 7 bases, with 16 bases between them. Per the germline V gene, CDR1 is KGHSH and CDR2 is LQKENI. There are 16 residues in the CDR3. The CDR3 region has the DNA TGTGCCAGCTCACCACCGACTGAATTGTTCGGGAATGAGCAGTTCTTC. Protein sequence: CASSPPTELFGNEQFF.

This clone came up a few times. V gene TRBV2 combines with J gene TRBJ2-1; 9 bases are shared with TRBD1. Trimming at V came to 5 bases and at J to 5 bases, leaving 7 bases not matched to a gene. Per the germline V gene, CDR1 is SNHLY and CDR2 is FYNNEI. The CDR3 consists of 15 residues. The CDR3 DNA reads as TGTGCCAGCAGTAGGACAGGGGCAGTCCACAATGAGCAGTTCTTC. The encoded protein is CASSRTGAVHNEQFF.

Many counts were recorded for this clone. The chain recombines TRBV9 with TRBJ2-3; D tentatively fits TRBD1 or TRBD2 (6 bases each). This CDR3 region has 15 residues. Germline V gene data show CDR1 as SGDLS and CDR2 as YYNGEE. The germline V and J ends were trimmed by 4 bases and 6 bases, with 18 bases remaining between them. CDR3 nucleotide sequence: TGTGCCAGCAGCACCGGGGGACACCGGTTGGATACGCAGTATTTT. Amino acids: CASSTGGHRLDTQYF.